This paragraph covers one TCR beta chain sequence. Its target antigen remains unknown. No qualities accompany the bases; no much larger clone lies one base away. Separate from the approximately 730-subject first cohort, the validation cohort of over 90 subjects was the group to which the donors belonged. To prepare the library, the immunoSEQ multiplex PCR assay was applied. Processing in the source paper ran as follows. A statistical classification framework was built to diagnose cytomegalovirus status from the catalog of TCR beta chain sequences. TCRdb re-hosts the immuneACCESS table, in-frame sequences only. Its copies lack some clones; in the studies checked, an unresolved V gene accounts for under half of them, and the cause for the rest is not known. V, J and clone size derive from that table, while D and trimming were established from the DNA sequence. Recorded for this sample are around 300,000 clones; approximately 87% of them occurred a single time. The ten largest clones add up to around 0.92% of the sample.

V is shortened by 4 bases, J by 3 bases, and the region joining them spans 14 bases. For CDR1 and CDR2, the germline V gene lists SGHRS and YFSETQ. Including the terminal cysteine and phenylalanine, the CDR3 comprises 15 residues. The entry retains the CDR3 DNA only, 45 bases that are in frame from base 1. This sample was included in a study of cytomegalovirus exposure and HLA in healthy donors (dated by TCRdb to about 2017). About the investigation overall: The 670 or so repertoires of the first cohort and the 95 to 150 validation repertoires were produced on the same platform, according to a later analysis. Besides the first cohort of some 670 subjects, a separate validation cohort made up of roughly 120 different subjects was used. The study aimed to test whether cataloging public T cell receptors could reveal signatures of past pathogen exposure. High-throughput TCR immunosequencing, statistical association of individual TCRs with disease status, and machine learning were combined to predict cytomegalovirus infection status.

Points the paper makes about the study in general: Three of the identified cytomegalovirus-associated TCR beta chains were confirmed in vitro to be specific for cytomegalovirus antigens. It was suggested by the authors that the approach could potentially be generalized to other disease states and immunological phenotypes. The validation cohort had no HLA typing available for a later analysis, so co-occurrence within that cohort was assessed over all 120 or so repertoires. A total of 150 to 200 TCR beta chains were listed by the study as associated with cytomegalovirus. Cytomegalovirus status was reported to be diagnosed by the classifier with high specificity and sensitivity in both the original and validation cohorts. Across donors, most TCR sequences were observed very rarely, whereas some public TCRs were present in many individuals. Of the cluster scores, roughly 93% were above 0 in a later analysis, which found that TCRs clustered in the first cohort also tended to co-occur in the 95 to 150 validation repertoires.

The specimen sequenced was PBMCs. The sequence was obtained from a woman aged 18 to 35 in good health and CMV-seronegative. Recombination connected TRBV5-1 to TRBJ2-1; D gene: possibly TRBD2, on 6 matching bases. The CDR3 protein sequence reads: CASSQAGGIYNEQFF. The DNA reads TGCGCCAGCAGCCAGGCCGGGGGAATCTACAATGAGCAGTTCTTC.